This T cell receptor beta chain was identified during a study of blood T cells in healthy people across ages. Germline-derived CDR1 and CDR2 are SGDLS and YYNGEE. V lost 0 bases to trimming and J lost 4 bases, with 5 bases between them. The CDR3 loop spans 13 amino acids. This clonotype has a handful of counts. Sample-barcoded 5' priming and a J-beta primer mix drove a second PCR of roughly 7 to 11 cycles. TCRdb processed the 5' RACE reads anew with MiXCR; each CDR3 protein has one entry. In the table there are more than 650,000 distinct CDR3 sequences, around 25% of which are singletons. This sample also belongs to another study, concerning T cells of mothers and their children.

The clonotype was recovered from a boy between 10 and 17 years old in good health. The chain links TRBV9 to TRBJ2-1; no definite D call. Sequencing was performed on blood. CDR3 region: CASSVAVYNEQFF. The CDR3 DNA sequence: TGTGCCAGCAGCGTAGCAGTTTACAATGAGCAGTTCTTC. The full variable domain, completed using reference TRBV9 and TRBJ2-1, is DSGVTQTPKHLITATGQRVTLRCSPRSGDLSVYWYQQSLDQGLQFLIQYYNGEERAKGNILERFSAQQFPDLHSELNLSSLELGDSALYFCASSVAVYNEQFFGPGTRLTVL.